This entry describes one TCR beta chain. The target antigen is unknown. Sequence at one end of the junction differs from germline and may be a read error. The record originates from a study of T cells in Graves' hyperthyroidism and ophthalmopathy. Clinical symptoms, serum thyroxine, TRAb, thyroid ultrasound and orbital computed tomography established diagnosis. Study-wide results and caveats: The model identified upcoming ophthalmopathy a median 6.5 months ahead of onset. Most clonotypes that expanded in the thyroid above 0.001 also showed up in blood.

Germline loops: CDR1 MNHNS, CDR2 SASEGT. The CDR3 runs 15 residues. What was amplified from RNA transcripts were TCR beta CDR3 regions. When the TCR CDR3 underwent first-round RT-PCR, the HTBI primer set was used. Each CDR3 protein is one row after TCRdb ran MiXCR on the multiplex PCR reads. The sample carries roughly 510,000 distinct CDR3 sequences, around 50% recorded once. The TCR was taken from an adult woman with Graves' disease, either hyperthyroidism or ophthalmopathy (not recorded which). The chain employs TRBV6-1 and TRBJ2-3; TRBD1 or TRBD2 may be the D gene (5 bases each). The sequencing sample was made of peripheral blood or thyroid tissue (not recorded which). CDR3: CASSEGLSGPDTQYF. In DNA form, the CDR3 reads TGCGCCAGCAGTGAGGGGCTTTCTGGTCCAGATACGCAGTATTTT.